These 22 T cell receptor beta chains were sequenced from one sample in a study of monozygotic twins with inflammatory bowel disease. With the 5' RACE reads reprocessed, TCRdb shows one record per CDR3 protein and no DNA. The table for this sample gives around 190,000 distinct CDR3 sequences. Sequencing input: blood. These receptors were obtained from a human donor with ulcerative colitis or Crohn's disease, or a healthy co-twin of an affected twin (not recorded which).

The CDR3 region is CSHPPVTGSYNEQFF. V gene TRBV29-1 combines with J gene TRBJ2-1; TCRdb designates TRBD1, a call that cannot be tested without DNA. The CDR3 has 15 residues. The germline V gene encodes CDR1 SQVTM and CDR2 ANQGSEA.

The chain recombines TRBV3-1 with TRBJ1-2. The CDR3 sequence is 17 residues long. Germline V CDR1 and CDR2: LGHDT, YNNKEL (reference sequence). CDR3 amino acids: CASSPLGGATGFYGYTF.

CDR3 residues: CASSLVTGTPFYNEQFF. The chain uses TRBV12-3 or TRBV12-4 and TRBJ2-1; TCRdb gives TRBD1 as the D gene, but with no DNA this cannot be confirmed. The CDR3 spans 17 residues.

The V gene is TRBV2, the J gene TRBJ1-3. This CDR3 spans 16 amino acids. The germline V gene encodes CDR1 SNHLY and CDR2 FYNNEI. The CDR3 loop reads CAAVTGRTLRGNTIYF.

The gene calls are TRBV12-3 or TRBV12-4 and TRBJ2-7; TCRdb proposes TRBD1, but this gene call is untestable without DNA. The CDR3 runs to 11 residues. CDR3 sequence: CASSLIGRQYF.

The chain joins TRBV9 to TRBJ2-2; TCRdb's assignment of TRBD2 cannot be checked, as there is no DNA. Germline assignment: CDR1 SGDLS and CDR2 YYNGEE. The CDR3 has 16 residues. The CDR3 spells CASKESGLAETGELFF.

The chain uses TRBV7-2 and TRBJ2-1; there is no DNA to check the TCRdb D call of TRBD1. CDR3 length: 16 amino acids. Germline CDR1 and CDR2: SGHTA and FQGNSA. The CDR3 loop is CASSIQTGSSYNEQFF. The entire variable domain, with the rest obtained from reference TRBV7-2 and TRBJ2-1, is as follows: GAGVSQSPSNKVTEKGKDVELRCDPISGHTALYWYRQSLGQGLEFLIYFQGNSAPDKSGLPSDRFSAERTGGSVSTLTIQRTQQEDSAVYLCASSIQTGSSYNEQFFGPGTRLTVL.

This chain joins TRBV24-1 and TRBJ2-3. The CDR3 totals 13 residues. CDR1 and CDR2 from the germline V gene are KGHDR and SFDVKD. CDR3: CATSDIQSDTQYF.

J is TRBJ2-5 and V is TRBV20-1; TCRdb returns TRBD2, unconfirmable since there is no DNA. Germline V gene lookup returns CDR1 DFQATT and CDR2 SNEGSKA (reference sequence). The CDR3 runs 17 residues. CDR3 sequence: CSARGASGGAVGETQYF.

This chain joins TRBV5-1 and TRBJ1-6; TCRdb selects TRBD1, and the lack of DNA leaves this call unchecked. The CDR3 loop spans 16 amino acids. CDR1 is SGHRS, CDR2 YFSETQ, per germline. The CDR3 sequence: CASSLTGQGNNSPLHF.

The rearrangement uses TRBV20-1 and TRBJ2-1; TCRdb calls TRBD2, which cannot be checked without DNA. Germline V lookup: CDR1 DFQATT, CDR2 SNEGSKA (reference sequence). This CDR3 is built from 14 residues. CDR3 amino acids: CSATSGTSNNEQFF.

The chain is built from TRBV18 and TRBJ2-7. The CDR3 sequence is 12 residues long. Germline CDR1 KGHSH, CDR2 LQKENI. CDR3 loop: CASSPNVYEQYF.

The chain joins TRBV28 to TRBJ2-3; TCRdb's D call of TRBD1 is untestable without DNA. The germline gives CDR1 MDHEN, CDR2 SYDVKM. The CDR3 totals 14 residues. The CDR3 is CASSPPGGGDTQYF.

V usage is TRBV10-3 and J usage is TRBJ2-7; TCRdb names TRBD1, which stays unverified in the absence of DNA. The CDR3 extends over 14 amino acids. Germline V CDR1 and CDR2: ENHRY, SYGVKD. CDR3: CAISATGFSYEQYF.

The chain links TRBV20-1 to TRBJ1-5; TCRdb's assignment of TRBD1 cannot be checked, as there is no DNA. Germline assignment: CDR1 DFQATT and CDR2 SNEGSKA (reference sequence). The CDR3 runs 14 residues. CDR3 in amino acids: CSATSTGGNQPQHF.

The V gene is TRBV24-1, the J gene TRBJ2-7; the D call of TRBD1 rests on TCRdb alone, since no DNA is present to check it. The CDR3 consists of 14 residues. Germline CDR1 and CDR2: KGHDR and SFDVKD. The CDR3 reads CATSPGGLSYEQYF.

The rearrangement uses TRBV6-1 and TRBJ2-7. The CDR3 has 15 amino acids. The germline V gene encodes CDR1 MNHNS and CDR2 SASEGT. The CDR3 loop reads CASSEGHLLSYEQYF.

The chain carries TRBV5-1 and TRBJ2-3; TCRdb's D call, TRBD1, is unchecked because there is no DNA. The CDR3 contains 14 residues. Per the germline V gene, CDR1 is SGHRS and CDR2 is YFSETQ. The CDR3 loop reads CASSLATGSDTQYF.

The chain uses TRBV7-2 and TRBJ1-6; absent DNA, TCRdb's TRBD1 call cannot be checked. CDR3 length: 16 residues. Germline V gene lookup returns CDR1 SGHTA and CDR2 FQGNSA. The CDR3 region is CASSLSDSLGLSPLHF.

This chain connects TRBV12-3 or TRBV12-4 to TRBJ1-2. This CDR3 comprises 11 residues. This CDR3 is CASSSWQGYTF.

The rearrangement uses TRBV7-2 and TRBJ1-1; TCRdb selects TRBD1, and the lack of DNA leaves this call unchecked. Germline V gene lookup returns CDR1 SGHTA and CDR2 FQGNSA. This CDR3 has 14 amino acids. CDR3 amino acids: CASSWDRLRTEAFF.

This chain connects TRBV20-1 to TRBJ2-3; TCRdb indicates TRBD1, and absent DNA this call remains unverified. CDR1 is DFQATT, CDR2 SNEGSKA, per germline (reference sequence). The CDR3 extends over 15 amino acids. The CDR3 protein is CSASPTGGFTDTQYF.